The present T cell receptor (beta chain) was sequenced within a study of blood T cell repertoires in COVID-19. Method: immunoSEQ multiplex PCR; TCRdb's copy keeps in-frame clones and lacks some. The sample includes 110,000 to 150,000 clones, 60% to 80% of them seen just once. This CDR3 region has 15 residues. Germline assignment: CDR1 MNHEY and CDR2 SVGAGI. V shed 7 bases and J 0 bases; nucleotides not matched to a gene: 4. This clone was detected only a few times. The TCR sequence derives from a man aged 45-65 years with active or convalescent COVID-19. The sequenced sample was peripheral blood. The chain joins TRBV6-5 to TRBJ2-2; 8 nucleotides line up with TRBD2. CDR3 protein: CASILAGSNTGELFF. The CDR3 DNA reads as TGTGCCAGCATCTTAGCGGGATCGAACACCGGGGAGCTGTTTTTT.